Following are 16 T cell receptor beta chains from one sample sequenced in a study of T-cell reconstitution after alpha-beta-depleted transplantation in children. Preparation of the TCRbeta library used unique molecular identifiers. TCRdb called the PCR reads again in MiXCR, with one record for every CDR3 protein. The top ten hold 5.1% of the sample, which has about 230,000 distinct CDR3 sequences, over 9.5% seen once. Sequences were derived from PBMCs from the stem cell graft donor, sampled from the stem cell graft. These receptors were collected from a human donor who donated a stem cell graft to a child with SCID.

This clonotype appeared many times. V usage is TRBV4-3 and J usage is TRBJ1-6; D might be TRBD1 (6 bases). Germline CDR1 is LGHNA and CDR2 is YSLEER. Trimming removed 0 bases from V and 7 bases from J, with 13 bases in between. The length of the CDR3 is 16 residues. The CDR3 loop reads CASSQDQQGTNSPLHF. CDR3 nucleotide sequence: TGCGCCAGCAGCCAAGATCAGCAGGGGACCAATTCACCCCTCCACTTT.

In this sample, this clonotype turned up many times. The rearrangement links TRBV6-5 to TRBJ2-1; D perhaps matches TRBD2 (5 bases). V lost 4 bases, J lost 0 bases, and 10 bases lay in between. The CDR3 is 15 amino acids. Germline V lookup: CDR1 MNHEY, CDR2 SVGAGI. The CDR3 loop is CASSSGISSYNEQFF. The CDR3 region has the DNA TGTGCCAGCAGTTCGGGGATCAGCTCCTACAATGAGCAGTTCTTC.

At least ten counts were recorded for this clonotype. The genes are TRBV4-3 and TRBJ1-1, with unresolved D. CDR3 size: 13 residues. The V gene's germline CDR1 is LGHNA and CDR2 YSLEER. Trimming removed 0 bases at V and 3 bases at J, with 5 bases between. Here the CDR3 reads CASSQDPDTEAFF. As DNA, the CDR3 is TGCGCCAGCAGCCAAGATCCGGACACTGAAGCTTTCTTT.

This clonotype was seen ten or more times. The V call is TRBV20-1, the J call TRBJ2-3; 9 bases fit TRBD2. Germline V gives CDR1 DFQATT, CDR2 SNEGSKA (reference sequence). V dropped 6 bases and J dropped 6; count of bases not matched to a gene: 7. CDR3 length: 13 residues. The CDR3: CSAVAGVDDTQYF. CDR3 coding DNA: TGCAGTGCCGTAGCGGGGGTAGACGATACGCAGTATTTT.

This clonotype was counted many times. V and J are TRBV28 and TRBJ2-1; D is ambiguous. CDR1 MDHEN and CDR2 SYDVKM come from the germline V gene. V lost 5 bases and J lost 4, with 12 bases in between. The CDR3 is 14 residues long. This chain's CDR3 is CASSPGPVYNEQFF. The DNA for the CDR3 is TGTGCCAGCAGTCCGGGTCCAGTATACAATGAGCAGTTCTTC.

This clonotype has a count of ten or more. The rearrangement joins TRBV2 to TRBJ2-2; D call uncertain. CDR1 and CDR2 (germline): SNHLY, FYNNEI. The CDR3 is made up of 14 amino acids. Trimming took 3 bases from V and 6 from J, leaving 11 bases between them. CDR3 nucleotide sequence: TGTGCCAGCAGTGAGGGCGGTGGACCCGGGGAGCTGTTTTTT. Encoded protein: CASSEGGGPGELFF.

Remarks on this clonotype: A read error is possible here, since a much larger clone lies one base away. The V call is TRBV5-1, the J call TRBJ1-3; D gene unclear. CDR1 and CDR2 (germline): SGHRS, YFSETQ. The CDR3 runs to 15 residues. The CDR3 here is CASSLATNTGNTIHF. In DNA, the CDR3 is TGCGCCAGCAGCTTGGCGACTAACACTGGAAACACCATACATTTT.

The sample holds a few counts of this clonotype. The chain couples TRBV5-1 to TRBJ1-1, with no clear D. Germline CDR1 reads SGHRS; CDR2 reads YFSETQ. The ends were cut back, 0 bases at V and 5 bases at J, with 11 bases in the middle. The CDR3 is 14 amino acids. CDR3 coding DNA: TGCGCCAGCAGCTTGGTAGGGTCGCCGACTGAAGCTTTCTTT. This encodes CASSLVGSPTEAFF.

The chain links TRBV20-1 to TRBJ1-1, with D maybe TRBD1 (5 bases). This CDR3 spans 21 amino acids. Per the germline V gene, CDR1 is DFQATT and CDR2 is SNEGSKA (reference sequence). V lost 1 base to trimming and J lost 1 base, with 31 bases between them. The CDR3 spells CSARGTGGSVKEGHPNTEAFF. The CDR3 DNA reads as TGCAGTGCTAGAGGGACCGGGGGATCCGTCAAGGAAGGACACCCGAACACTGAAGCTTTCTTT.

This clonotype was detected only a few times. This chain links TRBV20-1 with TRBJ1-2; 7 nucleotides line up with TRBD1. Germline assignment: CDR1 DFQATT and CDR2 SNEGSKA (reference sequence). The CDR3 is 16 amino acids. V was clipped by 5 bases and J by 2 bases; unmatched bases: 14. CDR3 in DNA: TGCAGTGCTCACCCACCTACGGGACAGTGGAACTATGGCTACACCTTC. It translates to CSAHPPTGQWNYGYTF.

This clonotype was picked up many times. CDR3 in amino acids: CASSGNQGIGEQYF. DNA of the CDR3: TGTGCCAGCAGTGGTAACCAAGGGATCGGCGAGCAGTACTTC. The chain employs TRBV2 and TRBJ2-7; D is undetermined. The CDR3 has 14 amino acids. CDR1 SNHLY and CDR2 FYNNEI come from the germline V gene. V was trimmed by 4 bases and J by 6 bases, leaving 16 bases between them.

This clonotype was observed many times. The chain uses TRBV5-1 and TRBJ1-1; 8 bases map to TRBD1. After removal of 4 bases from V and 2 bases from J, the junction contained 7 bases not matched to a gene. The CDR3 runs 15 residues. Germline CDR1 SGHRS, CDR2 YFSETQ. CDR3 coding DNA: TGCGCCAGCAGCACCTCGGACAGGGTAAACACTGAAGCTTTCTTT. This translates into CASSTSDRVNTEAFF.

The table lists this clonotype with many counts. The chain has TRBV6-2 or TRBV6-3 and TRBJ1-6; no reliable D call. Germline CDR1 and CDR2: MNHEY and SVGEGT. V was trimmed by 7 bases and J by 10 bases, leaving 14 bases between them. CDR3 length: 13 residues. CDR3 amino acids: CASMVSPGSPLHF. The CDR3 DNA reads as TGTGCCAGCATGGTTAGTCCGGGGTCACCCCTCCACTTT.

This clonotype has a count of ten or more. This chain connects TRBV12-3 or TRBV12-4 to TRBJ1-5; the match to TRBD1 covers 7 bases. The junction had 8 bases not matched to a gene; V was cut back by 6 bases and J by 0 bases. The CDR3 has 16 residues. The CDR3 protein is CASSNRGALSNQPQHF. The DNA for the CDR3 is TGTGCCAGCAGCAACAGGGGCGCCCTTAGCAATCAGCCCCAGCATTTT.

This clonotype was seen repeatedly, ten times or more. Written as DNA, the CDR3 is TGTGCCAGCACCCCGGGACAGGGTGGGGATACGCAGTATTTT. This codes for CASTPGQGGDTQYF. The chain joins TRBV12-3 or TRBV12-4 to TRBJ2-3; 9 bases are shared with TRBD1. CDR3 length: 14 residues. J was trimmed by 6 bases and V by 7 bases; bases with no gene match: 8.

This clonotype was detected many times. The gene calls are TRBV6-4 and TRBJ2-1; D is possibly TRBD1 (6 bases). This CDR3 spans 14 amino acids. Trimming shortened V by 3 bases and J by 0 bases, and 6 bases separated the two germline ends. Germline V lookup: CDR1 MRHNA, CDR2 SNTAGT. CDR3 DNA sequence: TGTGCCAGCAGTGAGGACAGCTCCTACAATGAGCAGTTCTTC. Translating it yields CASSEDSSYNEQFF.